These 7 T cell receptor beta chains were all obtained from the same sample, sequenced in a study of T-cell reconstitution after alpha-beta-depleted transplantation in children. Preparing the TCRbeta library involved the use of unique molecular identifiers. TCRdb used MiXCR to reprocess the PCR reads, holding one entry per CDR3 protein. The top ten clones hold around 5% of a sample with 700,000 to 850,000 distinct CDR3 sequences, 15% to 20% of them seen once. Sequencing was performed on PBMCs, mostly from graft donor cells, taken 360 days after TCRalphabeta/CD19-depleted stem cell transplant. The receptors were sampled from a male patient between 5 and 17 years old who had a stem cell transplant for acute lymphoblastic leukemia, so the T cells may come from the graft donor.

V is TRBV5-5 and J is TRBJ2-7; no clear D. CDR3 length: 12 residues. CDR1 is SGHKS, CDR2 YYEKEE, per germline (reference sequence). V was trimmed by 4 bases and J by 8 bases, leaving 13 bases between them. This chain's CDR3 is CASSRAGTKQYF. The CDR3 DNA reads as TGTGCCAGCAGCCGGGCCGGTACGAAGCAGTACTTC.

This clonotype occurred a few times. The V and J genes are TRBV5-1 and TRBJ2-3, with D unresolved. Trimming took off 0 bases at V and 6 bases at J, with 8 bases between the two ends. The CDR3 is made up of 13 amino acids. Germline CDR1 and CDR2: SGHRS and YFSETQ. CDR3 residues: CASSLDRRDTQYF. The CDR3 nucleotides are TGCGCCAGCAGCTTGGACCGCCGGGATACGCAGTATTTT.

This clonotype was seen a few times. V gene TRBV7-9 combines with J gene TRBJ2-2, with 7 positions matching TRBD2. With V trimmed by 4 bases and J by 5 bases, 10 bases remained unmatched. This CDR3 region has 16 residues. From germline, CDR1 is SEHNR and CDR2 FQNEAQ (reference sequence). The CDR3 loop reads CASSSHAGVGTGELFF. The CDR3 nucleotides are TGTGCCAGCAGCTCGCACGCGGGAGTTGGGACCGGGGAGCTGTTTTTT.

This chain connects TRBV12-3 or TRBV12-4 to TRBJ2-1; TRBD2 aligns across 13 bases. This CDR3 is built from 21 residues. The V gene end was trimmed by 3 bases and the J gene end by 0 bases; junction bases not matched to a gene: 14. The CDR3 region has the DNA TGTGCCAGCAGTTTTCGGCAACTAGCGGGAGGGCCTAAGAGCTCCTACAATGAGCAGTTCTTC. It codes for CASSFRQLAGGPKSSYNEQFF.

The chain carries TRBV12-3 or TRBV12-4 and TRBJ2-1; 15 bases align to TRBD2. This CDR3 contains 20 residues. J was trimmed by 7 bases and V by 1 base; bases with no gene match: 14. CDR3 coding DNA: TGTGCCAGCAGTTTAGTAGGACTAGCGGGAGGGATAACTGTCGGGAATGAGCAGTTCTTC. This translates into CASSLVGLAGGITVGNEQFF.

The rearrangement joins TRBV6-4 to TRBJ2-5; 9 positions agree with TRBD1. With V trimmed by 3 bases and J by 3 bases, 8 bases remained unmatched. Germline loops: CDR1 MRHNA, CDR2 SNTAGT. The CDR3 consists of 16 residues. The CDR3 here is CASSEFPGTGKETQYF. CDR3 nucleotide sequence: TGTGCCAGCAGTGAGTTCCCCGGGACAGGGAAAGAGACCCAGTACTTC.

This clonotype was seen at least ten times. The chain recombines TRBV4-1 with TRBJ2-4, with a tentative D call TRBD1 (6 bases). Trimming took 7 bases from V and 4 from J, leaving 11 bases between them. This CDR3 comprises 13 residues. Germline assignment: CDR1 MGHRA and CDR2 YSYEKL. The CDR3 DNA reads as TGCGCCAGCAAGGGGACAACTAAAAACATTCAGTACTTC. Its protein product is CASKGTTKNIQYF.